Listed below are T cell receptor beta chains from one sample, sequenced in a study of blood T cells in healthy people across ages. Using its own MiXCR run on the 5' RACE reads, TCRdb lists one record per CDR3 protein. The sample has roughly 500,000 distinct CDR3 sequences, less than 25% seen once. These sequences were also reported in another study, on T cells of mothers and their children.

Sequencing input: blood. The source is a boy younger than 18 in good health. CDR3s include the opening cysteine and the closing phenylalanine or tryptophan. The D gene is left open where the match is weak. Only part of the rows carry a size: once, few, many, or a class if the clone is expanded.

v_call	clone_size	d_call	j_call	cdr3_aa	cdr3_nt
TRBV7-3	many	NA	TRBJ2-5	CASSSLERETQYF	TGTGCCAGCAGCTCATTGGAGCGGGAGACCCAGTACTTC
TRBV29-1	few	NA	TRBJ1-2	CSVTGNYGYTF	TGCAGCGTAACAGGGAACTATGGCTACACCTTC
TRBV4-3	few	TRBD1	TRBJ1-4	CASSQTTGGNEKLFF	TGCGCCAGCAGCCAGACGACAGGGGGGAATGAAAAACTGTTTTTT
TRBV9	NA	TRBD1	TRBJ2-1	CASSPRTGSYNEQFF	TGTGCCAGCAGCCCAAGGACAGGGTCCTACAATGAGCAGTTCTTC
TRBV6-5	NA	NA	TRBJ2-5	CARSKGPPRTQYF	TGTGCCCGCAGTAAAGGGCCTCCTCGGACCCAGTACTTC
TRBV28	few	NA	TRBJ2-7	CASSLMGVAYEQYF	TGTGCCAGCAGTTTAATGGGGGTTGCCTACGAGCAGTACTTC
TRBV18	NA	NA	TRBJ2-1	CASSLQGSVNEQFF	TGTGCCAGCTCACTTCAGGGGTCGGTCAATGAGCAGTTCTTC
TRBV12-3/TRBV12-4	NA	NA	TRBJ1-6	CASSHDRNGWDSPLHF	TGTGCCAGCAGCCACGACAGGAATGGATGGGATTCACCCCTCCACTTT
TRBV6-4	many	TRBD2	TRBJ2-2	CASSERGDTGELFF	TGTGCCAGCAGTGAGCGGGGGGACACCGGGGAGCTGTTTTTT
TRBV20-1	NA	NA	TRBJ2-5	CSEKGLIQETQYF	TGCAGTGAGAAGGGACTCATCCAAGAGACCCAGTACTTC
TRBV6-4	NA	TRBD1	TRBJ1-5	CASSFKQGGNQPQHF	TGTGCCAGCAGTTTCAAACAGGGGGGCAATCAGCCCCAGCATTTT
TRBV20-1	NA	NA	TRBJ1-4	CSAATGQPNEKLFF	TGCAGTGCTGCTACCGGACAGCCTAATGAAAAACTGTTTTTT
TRBV12-3/TRBV12-4	NA	NA	TRBJ2-1	CASSLGRIGLGWGEQFF	TGTGCCAGCAGTTTGGGGAGGATCGGACTGGGTTGGGGTGAGCAGTTCTTC
TRBV20-1	few	NA	TRBJ2-6	CSAYGRGQTTGANVLTF	TGCAGTGCTTATGGGAGGGGACAGACGACTGGGGCCAACGTCCTGACTTTC
TRBV7-9	few	NA	TRBJ2-7	CASSLEWINEQYF	TGTGCCAGCAGCTTAGAGTGGATCAACGAGCAGTACTTC
TRBV7-9	NA	NA	TRBJ2-7	CASSSAGQATYEQYF	TGTGCCAGCAGCTCAGCGGGACAGGCTACCTACGAGCAGTACTTC
TRBV12-3/TRBV12-4	NA	NA	TRBJ2-1	CASRRWGRNEQFF	TGTGCCAGCCGGCGTTGGGGACGGAATGAGCAGTTCTTC
TRBV20-1	few	TRBD2	TRBJ2-3	CSALTSGVTDTQYF	TGCAGTGCCCTGACTAGCGGGGTTACAGATACGCAGTATTTT
TRBV9	few	NA	TRBJ1-4	CASSVAGATNEKLFF	TGTGCCAGCAGCGTAGCGGGGGCAACTAATGAAAAACTGTTTTTT
TRBV20-1	few	TRBD2	TRBJ2-5	CSARAPLAGAGPSETQYF	TGCAGTGCTAGGGCTCCGTTAGCGGGGGCTGGCCCTTCGGAGACCCAGTACTTC
TRBV15	few	TRBD2	TRBJ2-3	CATSRDRPSGSTDTQYF	TGTGCCACCAGCAGAGATCGTCCTAGCGGGAGTACAGATACGCAGTATTTT
TRBV20-1	many	NA	TRBJ2-1	CSARAGGAIRGNEQFF	TGCAGTGCTAGGGCCGGAGGGGCCATCAGGGGCAATGAGCAGTTCTTC
TRBV6-2/TRBV6-3	NA	NA	TRBJ2-2	CASIQRTNTGELFF	TGTGCCAGCATCCAGCGGACGAACACCGGGGAGCTGTTTTTT
TRBV9	NA	NA	TRBJ2-7	CASSVGAGRYEQYF	TGTGCCAGCAGCGTAGGGGCGGGGAGGTACGAGCAGTACTTC
TRBV2	NA	TRBD2	TRBJ2-7	CASGGLAGSYEQYF	TGTGCCAGCGGGGGACTAGCGGGATCCTACGAGCAGTACTTC
TRBV7-3	many	NA	TRBJ2-5	CASSYTGAGGETQYF	TGTGCCAGCAGCTACACGGGGGCCGGTGGAGAGACCCAGTACTTC
TRBV20-1	NA	NA	TRBJ2-3	CSARDPESSTDTQYF	TGCAGTGCTAGAGATCCAGAATCTAGCACAGATACGCAGTATTTT